This T cell receptor (beta chain) stems from a study of OX40 agonist ivuxolimab in advanced cancers. General study results and limits: Expanded clones were, on average, more numerous among CD8+ T cells than CD4+.

TCRdb's table, derived via immunoSEQ multiplex PCR, lists solely in-frame clones and lacks some. This repertoire shows tens of thousands of clones, around 77% found once; its top ten account for roughly 2%. Germline V CDR1 and CDR2: MGHRA, YSYEKL. The CDR3 has 14 residues. V lost 3 bases and J lost 2, with 10 bases in between. By sample fraction, this clone is medium-sized (0.01 to 0.1%). Antigen: not known. Patients who had autoimmune disease history or got systemic immunosuppression were left out. The sample in question was CD4+ or CD8+ T cells sorted from blood, obtained in a trial of the OX40 agonist ivuxolimab. This clonotype originated in an adult with an advanced solid tumor such as melanoma, head and neck, liver or kidney cancer. The rearrangement uses TRBV4-1 and TRBJ2-5; D gene ambiguous. The CDR3 protein is CASSQRWLQETQYF. For the CDR3, the DNA is TGCGCCAGCAGCCAGAGGTGGCTGCAAGAGACCCAGTACTTC.